Presented here are 4 T cell receptor beta chains from one specimen sequenced in a study of human thymus T cells. Method: immunoSEQ multiplex PCR; TCRdb's copy keeps in-frame clones and lacks some. The sample contains roughly 120,000 clones, around 94% of which appear only once. Corrective cardiac operations yielded the resected thymus tissue. Sample: thymus tissue. The receptors stem from a boy under two years old with a congenital heart defect but otherwise immunologically healthy.

The chain has TRBV6-5 and TRBJ1-2; D uncertain. Germline V gene data show CDR1 as MNHEY and CDR2 as SVGAGI. The CDR3 spans 15 residues. V was cut by 0 bases and J by 1 base, with 9 bases left in between. The CDR3 DNA follows: TGTGCCAGCAGTTACTCAAGTACCGGTAACTATGGCTACACCTTC. Translation gives CASSYSSTGNYGYTF.

In this sample, this clone turned up once. The chain employs TRBV7-2 and TRBJ2-7; no clear D gene. V lost 1 base and J lost 5, with 12 bases in between. This CDR3 has 14 amino acids. Germline lookup yields CDR1 SGHTA and CDR2 FQGNSA. Here the CDR3 reads CASSLGTPHDEQYF. The CDR3 DNA sequence: TGTGCCAGCAGCTTAGGGACCCCCCACGACGAGCAGTACTTC.

The V call is TRBV7-2, the J call TRBJ1-1; 7 nucleotides match TRBD1. The CDR3 loop spans 13 amino acids. V lost 1 base to trimming and J lost 6 bases; unmatched junction nucleotides: 2. The germline gives CDR1 SGHTA, CDR2 FQGNSA. The CDR3: CASSLGQGAEAFF. The CDR3 nucleotides read TGTGCCAGCAGCTTAGGTCAGGGGGCTGAAGCTTTCTTT. Drawing the rest from reference TRBV7-2 and TRBJ1-1, the complete variable domain is GAGVSQSPSNKVTEKGKDVELRCDPISGHTALYWYRQSLGQGLEFLIYFQGNSAPDKSGLPSDRFSAERTGGSVSTLTIQRTQQEDSAVYLCASSLGQGAEAFFGQGTRLTVV.

The rearrangement joins TRBV4-1 to TRBJ2-7; 8 bases line up with TRBD1. Germline assignment: CDR1 MGHRA and CDR2 YSYEKL. The J segment lost 6 bases and the V segment lost 0 bases, leaving 10 bases of the junction unmatched. The CDR3 is 16 amino acids. The DNA of the CDR3 is TGCGCCAGCAGCCAAGAACACAACAGGGGGTCAAGCGAGCAGTACTTC. Translating gives CASSQEHNRGSSEQYF.